This TCR beta chain was identified during a study of blood T cell repertoires in COVID-19. Turning to the study itself: T cells, B-cell-depleted T cells, or PBMCs supplied cDNA or gDNA.

This clone was counted a few times. Germline values: CDR1 SGHDT, CDR2 YYEEEE. The length of the CDR3 is 15 residues. The V segment lost 4 bases and the J segment 4 bases; nucleotides outside the gene matches: 10. Donors were grouped by their self-reported clinical history. Within the 2 weeks before study entry, each person in the exposed group met a COVID-19 case. Produced via immunoSEQ multiplex PCR; TCRdb's table is partial and in-frame only. The sample yields around 330,000 clones, around 85% seen once. Sequenced sample: PBMCs or T cells enriched from blood (not recorded which). The clonotype comes from a woman aged 25 to 39 who had been exposed to COVID-19. The chain couples TRBV5-6 to TRBJ1-2, with 7 bases fitting TRBD1. CDR3 in amino acids: CASSRKQGLGYGYTF. For the CDR3, the DNA is TGTGCCAGCAGCCGGAAACAGGGGTTGGGCTATGGCTACACCTTC. The entire variable domain, with the rest obtained from reference TRBV5-6 and TRBJ1-2, is as follows: DAGVTQSPTHLIKTRGQQVTLRCSPKSGHDTVSWYQQALGQGPQFIFQYYEEEERQRGNFPDRFSGHQFPNYSSELNVNALLLGDSALYLCASSRKQGLGYGYTFGSGTRLTVV.